The rows below give T cell receptor beta chains drawn from one sample of a study of type 1 and type 2 diabetes patients. TCRdb called the multiplex PCR reads again in MiXCR, with one record for every CDR3 protein. Of under 300,000 distinct CDR3 sequences in the sample, 45% to 60% were seen once. The source material was peripheral blood mononuclear cells (PBMCs). The receptors originated from a man between 18 and 35 years old with type 2 diabetes. Both conserved end residues are part of each CDR3. Each record gives: clone size, J gene, V gene, D gene, CDR3 protein, CDR3 DNA. A D gene is named only where the DNA matches it firmly. Some rows have no size entry. The others give once, few or many, or a class for an expanded clone.

>few|TRBJ2-4|TRBV25-1|-
CASSLYKAKNIQYF
TGTGCCAGTAGTCTTTACAAAGCCAAAAACATTCAGTACTTC
>-|TRBJ2-5|TRBV15|TRBD1
CATSPRDRGRFGWETQYF
TGTGCCACCAGCCCCCGGGACAGGGGGCGATTTGGGTGGGAGACCCAGTACTTC
>-|TRBJ2-3|TRBV7-6|-
CASSLEQGGFTDTQYF
TGTGCCAGCAGCTTAGAGCAGGGGGGATTCACAGATACGCAGTATTTT
>many|TRBJ1-2|TRBV10-3|-
CAIWSGRWYGYTF
TGTGCCATCTGGTCAGGGCGGTGGTATGGCTACACCTTC
>many|TRBJ2-5|TRBV19|-
CASSMGTSKETQYF
TGTGCCAGTAGTATGGGGACTTCCAAAGAGACCCAGTACTTC
>-|TRBJ1-6|TRBV2|TRBD1
CASNLDRGPSPLHF
TGTGCCAGCAACTTGGACAGGGGGCCTTCACCCCTCCACTTT
>few|TRBJ2-3|TRBV11-2|-
CASTLVIGGGTDTQYF
TGTGCCAGCACCCTAGTAATAGGGGGGGGAACAGATACGCAGTATTTT
>-|TRBJ1-1|TRBV28|-
CASGGRNTEAFF
TGTGCCAGCGGGGGACGGAACACTGAAGCTTTCTTT
>-|TRBJ2-7|TRBV7-8|-
CASSQETFYEQYF
TGTGCCAGCAGCCAAGAGACTTTCTACGAGCAGTACTTC
>-|TRBJ2-3|TRBV15|TRBD1
CATSRAPGQGADTQYF
TGTGCCACCAGCAGAGCTCCGGGACAGGGAGCAGATACGCAGTATTTT
>few|TRBJ1-5|TRBV7-3|-
CASSPGGGVNQPQHF
TGTGCCAGCAGCCCTGGGGGAGGGGTCAATCAGCCCCAGCATTTT
>few|TRBJ1-2|TRBV25-1|-
CASSWDTFYGYTF
TGTGCCAGCAGCTGGGACACCTTCTATGGCTACACCTTC
>-|TRBJ1-4|TRBV4-3|-
CASSQPLKGSGNEKLFF
TGCGCCAGCAGCCAACCCCTGAAGGGGTCGGGTAATGAAAAACTGTTTTTT
>-|TRBJ2-4|TRBV10-2|TRBD2
CASSEIGTSRTQYF
TGCGCCAGCAGCGAAATAGGGACTAGCAGAACGCAGTACTTC
>once|TRBJ2-7|TRBV6-5|-
CASSSREGRYEQYF
TGTGCCAGCAGTTCAAGAGAGGGCCGATACGAGCAGTACTTC
>once|TRBJ2-1|TRBV6-5|TRBD1
CASSPAGQGRDEQFF
TGTGCCAGCAGTCCGGCGGGACAGGGGAGGGATGAGCAGTTCTTC
>-|TRBJ2-7|TRBV5-1|-
CASSPSEAYEQYF
TGCGCCAGCAGCCCTAGCGAGGCCTACGAGCAGTACTTC
>few|TRBJ2-7|TRBV6-5|-
CASRREATYEQYF
TGTGCCAGCAGGCGGGAAGCGACCTACGAGCAGTACTTC
>few|TRBJ2-7|TRBV4-1|TRBD1
CASSLFGQASYEQYF
TGCGCCAGCAGCCTCTTCGGACAGGCATCCTACGAGCAGTACTTC
>-|TRBJ2-7|TRBV6-6|-
CASSYGTPYYEQYF
TGTGCCAGCAGTTACGGGACACCTTACTACGAGCAGTACTTC
>-|TRBJ2-5|TRBV19|TRBD2
CASSIFVSGSQETQYF
TGTGCCAGTAGTATCTTTGTTAGCGGGAGCCAAGAGACCCAGTACTTC
>-|TRBJ2-7|TRBV27|-
CASRHGVRGEQYF
TGTGCCAGCAGGCACGGAGTACGAGGCGAGCAGTACTTC
>-|TRBJ2-6|TRBV25-1|-
CASNLLSAGANVLTF
TGTGCCAGCAACCTCCTCTCAGCTGGGGCCAACGTCCTGACTTTC
>-|TRBJ2-1|TRBV2|-
CASSEGTNNEQFF
TGTGCCAGCAGTGAAGGGACGAACAATGAGCAGTTCTTC
>few|TRBJ2-2|TRBV2|-
CASRLSELGPGELFF
TGTGCCAGCAGACTGTCTGAACTAGGTCCCGGGGAGCTGTTTTTT
>few|TRBJ2-6|TRBV5-1|-
CASSLGGTSSGANVLTF
TGCGCCAGCAGCTTGGGGGGCACCAGCTCTGGGGCCAACGTCCTGACTTTC
>-|TRBJ2-1|TRBV19|-
CASMGDLYNEQFF
TGTGCCAGTATGGGGGATCTATACAATGAGCAGTTCTTC
>-|TRBJ2-1|TRBV7-8|TRBD2
CASSRLAGPYNEQFF
TGTGCCAGCTCCCGACTAGCGGGGCCCTACAATGAGCAGTTCTTC
>-|TRBJ2-1|TRBV7-2|TRBD2
CASSPRGVVDEQFF
TGTGCCAGCAGCCCCCGGGGGGTGGTGGATGAGCAGTTCTTC
>-|TRBJ2-1|TRBV2|TRBD1
CATIGTGGAEVNEQFF
TGTGCCACGATCGGGACAGGGGGCGCCGAGGTCAATGAGCAGTTCTTC
>-|TRBJ1-6|TRBV19|-
CASSISGSPLHF
TGTGCCAGTAGTATCTCCGGGTCACCCCTCCACTTT
>few|TRBJ2-2|TRBV5-1|-
CASSLGGLRAGELFF
TGCGCCAGCAGCCTCGGTGGACTCCGAGCCGGGGAGCTGTTTTTT
>few|TRBJ1-1|TRBV30|-
CAWSNGGNTEAFF
TGTGCCTGGAGTAACGGGGGGAACACTGAAGCTTTCTTT
>-|TRBJ2-7|TRBV2|TRBD2
CASSLDGTSLREQYF
TGTGCCAGCAGCTTAGACGGGACTAGCCTTCGGGAGCAGTACTTC
>-|TRBJ1-2|TRBV6-5|-
CASSSVYGGGDYGYTF
TGTGCCAGCAGCTCCGTTTATGGGGGCGGGGACTATGGCTACACCTTC
>-|TRBJ2-7|TRBV6-6|-
CASREIQKGYEQYF
TGTGCCAGCAGGGAGATTCAAAAGGGGTACGAGCAGTACTTC
>-|TRBJ1-1|TRBV6-6|TRBD1
CASSQPGTGNTEAFF
TGTGCCAGCAGTCAACCCGGGACAGGGAACACTGAAGCTTTCTTT
>-|TRBJ2-7|TRBV4-1|-
CASSQLSLPYEQYF
TGCGCCAGCAGCCAACTGTCACTCCCCTACGAGCAGTACTTC
>many|TRBJ1-1|TRBV19|-
CASSTSGNTEAFF
TGTGCCAGTAGTACATCCGGGAACACTGAAGCTTTCTTT
>-|TRBJ1-2|TRBV6-4|-
CASSDSNGYTF
TGTGCCAGCAGTGACTCGAATGGCTACACCTTC
>-|TRBJ1-5|TRBV7-3|-
CASSSSGHQPQHF
TGTGCCAGCAGCTCATCAGGGCATCAGCCCCAGCATTTT
>-|TRBJ2-7|TRBV20-1|TRBD2
CSAWSGGEQYF
TGCAGTGCTTGGAGCGGGGGCGAGCAGTACTTC
>-|TRBJ1-1|TRBV5-1|-
CASSPGRENTEAFF
TGCGCCAGCAGCCCGGGACGGGAGAACACTGAAGCTTTCTTT
>few|TRBJ2-1|TRBV6-6|-
CASSYSKGTPEQFF
TGTGCCAGCAGTTACTCGAAGGGGACCCCTGAGCAGTTCTTC
>many|TRBJ2-1|TRBV15|-
CATSREQDEQFF
TGTGCCACCAGCAGAGAGCAGGATGAGCAGTTCTTC
>-|TRBJ2-7|TRBV6-5|-
CASSYFREGYEQYF
TGTGCCAGCAGTTACTTCAGAGAGGGCTACGAGCAGTACTTC
>-|TRBJ2-2|TRBV9|-
CASSVAPTRDQNTGELFF
TGTGCCAGCAGCGTAGCCCCGACTCGGGACCAAAACACCGGGGAGCTGTTTTTT
>-|TRBJ1-2|TRBV7-9|-
CASSLEGTNYGYTF
TGTGCCAGCAGCTTAGAGGGCACTAACTATGGCTACACCTTC
>few|TRBJ1-1|TRBV7-2|-
CASSRLHDEAFF
TGTGCCAGCAGCCGGTTGCATGATGAAGCTTTCTTT
>few|TRBJ1-1|TRBV15|-
CATGEIQGMRTEAFF
TGTGCCACCGGGGAGATACAGGGAATGAGAACTGAAGCTTTCTTT
>-|TRBJ1-4|TRBV5-1|-
CASSLASDRLYNEKLFF
TGCGCCAGCAGCTTGGCCTCCGACAGGCTATATAATGAAAAACTGTTTTTT
>-|TRBJ1-1|TRBV20-1|-
CSAQRGFRGDTEAFF
TGCAGTGCACAAAGGGGGTTCAGGGGCGACACTGAAGCTTTCTTT
>-|TRBJ1-2|TRBV2|-
CAVGAGNYGYTF
TGTGCCGTCGGGGCCGGTAACTATGGCTACACCTTC